The 5 T cell receptor beta chains reported below all come from one sample, sequenced in a study of neurological immune-mediated disorders. MiXCR was run by TCRdb on the 5' RACE reads, yielding one entry per CDR3 protein. Of about 21,000 distinct CDR3 sequences detected, 15% appear once; the ten largest clones hold 15%. The sample comprised PBMCs. The receptor set was obtained from a female donor with HTLV-1-associated myelopathy (HAM/TSP).

In this sample, this clonotype turned up a few times. V is TRBV12-2 and J is TRBJ2-4; no DNA check was done on the table's D call, TRBD2. TRBV12-2 is termed a pseudogene. This CDR3 contains 22 residues. The CDR3 is CASRPDGAGGPTPFLAKNIQYF. CDR3 nucleotides: TGTGCAAGTCGCCCCGATGGGGCGGGAGGGCCTACGCCCTTCTTAGCCAAAAACATTCAGTACTTC.

A few counts support this clonotype. A single base separates this from a much larger clone, so it may be a read error. V gene TRBV7-2 combines with J gene TRBJ2-7; D is ambiguous. V shed 1 base and J shed 7 bases, with 11 bases lying between them. Germline CDR1 SGHTA, CDR2 FQGNSA. The CDR3 is 13 amino acids. In DNA, the CDR3 is TGTACCAGCAGCTTAGTGAAGGCTCAAGAGCAGTACTTC. Translating it yields CTSSLVKAQEQYF.

This clonotype was counted at least ten times. This chain uses TRBV29-1 with TRBJ2-7; D remains unclear. CDR3 length: 13 residues. From germline, CDR1 is SQVTM and CDR2 ANQGSEA. V was clipped by 2 bases and J by 6 bases, with 14 bases between them. The CDR3 region has the DNA TGCAGCGTTGAACCCAGTATGGGGTTCGAGCAGTACTTC. Translation gives CSVEPSMGFEQYF.

A word on this clonotype: The DNA is left out, because the CDR3 cannot be placed on it with certainty; the CDR3 is given as TCRdb lists it. The V and J genes are TRBV5-5 and TRBJ1-5. The CDR3 is 19 amino acids in total, end residues counted. Germline V gene sequence: CDR1 SGHKS, CDR2 YYEKEE (reference sequence). CDR3 sequence: CASSFYICSARGGQGPQHF.

The chain employs TRBV5-1 and TRBJ2-2; TRBD1 agrees at 11 bases. V trimming: 3 bases; J trimming: 5 bases; junction bases outside the gene matches: 6. This CDR3 comprises 16 residues. Germline V gene data show CDR1 as SGHRS and CDR2 as YFSETQ. In DNA, the CDR3 is TGCGCCAGCAGCTCCCCGGACAGGGGGCTTACCGGGGAGCTGTTTTTT. Protein: CASSSPDRGLTGELFF.